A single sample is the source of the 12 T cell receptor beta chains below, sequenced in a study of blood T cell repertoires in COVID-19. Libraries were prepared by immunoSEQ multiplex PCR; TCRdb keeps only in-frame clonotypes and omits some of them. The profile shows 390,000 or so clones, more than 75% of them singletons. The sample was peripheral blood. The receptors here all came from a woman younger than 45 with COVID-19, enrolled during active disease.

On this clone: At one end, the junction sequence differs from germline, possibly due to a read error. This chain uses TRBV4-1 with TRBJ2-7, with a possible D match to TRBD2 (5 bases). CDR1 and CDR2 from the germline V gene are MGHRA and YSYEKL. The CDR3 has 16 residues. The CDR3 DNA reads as TGCGCCAGCAGCCAAGGGCGTCGACGGGATTCCTCCGAGCAGTACTTC. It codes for CASSQGRRRDSSEQYF.

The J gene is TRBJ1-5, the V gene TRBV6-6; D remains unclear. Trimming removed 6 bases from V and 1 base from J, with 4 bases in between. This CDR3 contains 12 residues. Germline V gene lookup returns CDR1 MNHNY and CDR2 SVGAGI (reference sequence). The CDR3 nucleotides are TGTGCCAGCAGACAGAGCAATCAGCCCCAGCATTTT. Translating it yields CASRQSNQPQHF.

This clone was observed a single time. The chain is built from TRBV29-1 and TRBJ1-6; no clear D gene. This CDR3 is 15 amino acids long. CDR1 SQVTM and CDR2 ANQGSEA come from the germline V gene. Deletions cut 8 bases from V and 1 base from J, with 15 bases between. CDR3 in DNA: TGCAGCCTGAGACACATAGGATCCTATAATTCACCCCTCCACTTT. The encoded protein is CSLRHIGSYNSPLHF.

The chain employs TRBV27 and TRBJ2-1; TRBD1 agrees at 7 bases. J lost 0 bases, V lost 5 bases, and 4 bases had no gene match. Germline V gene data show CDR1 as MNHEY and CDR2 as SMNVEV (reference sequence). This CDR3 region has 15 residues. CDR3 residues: CASSQQGSSYNEQFF. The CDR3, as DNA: TGTGCCAGCAGTCAACAGGGGAGCTCCTACAATGAGCAGTTCTTC.

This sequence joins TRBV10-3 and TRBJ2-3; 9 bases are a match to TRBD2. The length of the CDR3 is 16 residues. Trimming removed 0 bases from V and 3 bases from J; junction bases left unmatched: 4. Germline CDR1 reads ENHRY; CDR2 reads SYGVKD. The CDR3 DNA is TGTGCCATCAGTGAGTCGGCTAGCGGGGATACAGATACGCAGTATTTT. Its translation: CAISESASGDTDTQYF.

The DNA for the CDR3 is TGTGCCAGCAGTTTCGGGGGGGATCAGCCCCAGCATTTT. Protein: CASSFGGDQPQHF. The chain employs TRBV12-3 or TRBV12-4 and TRBJ1-5; perhaps TRBD1 as D (5 bases). The CDR3 loop spans 13 amino acids. Between the trimmed V and J ends, which lost 3 bases and 5 bases, there was a span of 8 bases.

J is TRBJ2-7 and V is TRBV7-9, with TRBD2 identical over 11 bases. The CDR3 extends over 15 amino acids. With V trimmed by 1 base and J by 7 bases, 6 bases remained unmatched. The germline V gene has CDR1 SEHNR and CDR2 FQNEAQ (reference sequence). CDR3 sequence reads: CASSLVLAGAEEQYF. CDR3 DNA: TGTGCCAGCAGCTTAGTACTAGCGGGAGCGGAGGAGCAGTACTTC.

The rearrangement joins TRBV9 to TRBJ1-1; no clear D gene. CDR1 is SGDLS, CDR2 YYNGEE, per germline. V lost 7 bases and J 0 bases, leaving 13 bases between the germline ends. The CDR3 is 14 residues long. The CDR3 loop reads CASRPRDMNTEAFF. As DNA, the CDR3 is TGTGCCAGCCGCCCAAGAGACATGAACACTGAAGCTTTCTTT.

CDR3: CASSSGGLADRSYEQYF. The CDR3 nucleotides are TGTGCCAGCAGTTCGGGGGGACTAGCGGACCGATCCTACGAGCAGTACTTC. The chain is built from TRBV28 and TRBJ2-7, with TRBD2 matching 11 bases. V was clipped by 4 bases and J by 1 base; unmatched bases: 9. From germline, CDR1 is MDHEN and CDR2 SYDVKM. CDR3 length: 17 residues. Drawing the rest from reference TRBV28 and TRBJ2-7, the complete variable domain is DVKVTQSSRYLVKRTGEKVFLECVQDMDHENMFWYRQDPGLGLRLIYFSYDVKMKEKGDIPEGYSVSREKKERFSLILESASTNQTSMYLCASSSGGLADRSYEQYFGPGTRLTVT.

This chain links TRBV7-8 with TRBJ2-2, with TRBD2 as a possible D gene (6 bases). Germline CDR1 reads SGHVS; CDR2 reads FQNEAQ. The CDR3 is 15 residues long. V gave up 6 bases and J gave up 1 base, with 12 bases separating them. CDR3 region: CASSSGSMNTGELFF. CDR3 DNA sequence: TGTGCCAGCAGTTCCGGGAGTATGAACACCGGGGAGCTGTTTTTT. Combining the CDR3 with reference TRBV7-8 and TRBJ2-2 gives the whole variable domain GAGVSQSPRYKVAKRGQDVALRCDPISGHVSLFWYQQALGQGPEFLTYFQNEAQLDKSGLPSDRFFAERPEGSVSTLKIQRTQQEDSAVYLCASSSGSMNTGELFFGEGSRLTVL.

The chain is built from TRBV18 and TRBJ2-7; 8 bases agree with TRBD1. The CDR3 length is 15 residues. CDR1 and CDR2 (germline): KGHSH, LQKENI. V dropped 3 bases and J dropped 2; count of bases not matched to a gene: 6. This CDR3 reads CASSPQGAQPYEQYF. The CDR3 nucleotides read TGTGCCAGCTCACCCCAGGGGGCCCAACCCTACGAGCAGTACTTC.

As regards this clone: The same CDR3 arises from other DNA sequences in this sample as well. The CDR3 protein is CASRTGGYNEQFF. As DNA, the CDR3 is TGTGCCAGCAGGACAGGGGGTTACAATGAGCAGTTCTTC. V and J are TRBV27 and TRBJ2-1; 9 positions match TRBD1. The CDR3 loop spans 13 amino acids. Trimming took 6 bases from V and 4 from J; bases not matched to a gene: 1. Germline lookup yields CDR1 MNHEY and CDR2 SMNVEV (reference sequence).